Below are 3 T cell receptor beta chains sequenced from a single sample in a study of T-cell memory formation after mild COVID-19. TCRdb reanalysed the 5' RACE reads using MiXCR and keeps one entry per CDR3 protein. Among under 250,000 distinct CDR3 sequences listed, less than 20% were seen once. Material for sequencing was PBMCs or a T cell subset sorted from them (not recorded which). These receptors originate from an adult woman who had mild COVID-19 (a few samples of this study predate the infection). Cell type and time point are not known.

This clonotype has a count of ten or more. The chain is built from TRBV6-6 and TRBJ2-1; 9 positions match TRBD2. This CDR3 spans 17 amino acids. Unmatched junction bases numbered 10, after V lost 0 bases and J lost 7 bases. Germline CDR1 and CDR2: MNHNY and SVGAGI (reference sequence). The CDR3 loop is CASSYSPWREGQNEQFF. CDR3 DNA sequence: TGTGCCAGCAGTTACTCTCCCTGGCGGGAGGGCCAAAATGAGCAGTTCTTC.

The chain joins TRBV12-3 or TRBV12-4 to TRBJ1-1; no firm D call. The CDR3 has 8 residues. V was trimmed by 6 bases and J by 12 bases, leaving 5 bases between them. CDR3 in amino acids: CASSPTFF. Here the CDR3 DNA reads TGTGCCAGCAGCCCAACTTTCTTT.

The table lists this clonotype with a few counts. This chain joins TRBV9 and TRBJ2-3; TRBD2 agrees at 9 bases. The CDR3 sequence is 17 residues long. The V segment lost 1 base and the J segment 3 bases; nucleotides outside the gene matches: 9. The germline V gene has CDR1 SGDLS and CDR2 YYNGEE. CDR3 sequence reads: CASSVSSDLAGTDTQYF. The CDR3 bases are TGTGCCAGCAGCGTAAGCTCGGATCTAGCGGGAACAGATACGCAGTATTTT.